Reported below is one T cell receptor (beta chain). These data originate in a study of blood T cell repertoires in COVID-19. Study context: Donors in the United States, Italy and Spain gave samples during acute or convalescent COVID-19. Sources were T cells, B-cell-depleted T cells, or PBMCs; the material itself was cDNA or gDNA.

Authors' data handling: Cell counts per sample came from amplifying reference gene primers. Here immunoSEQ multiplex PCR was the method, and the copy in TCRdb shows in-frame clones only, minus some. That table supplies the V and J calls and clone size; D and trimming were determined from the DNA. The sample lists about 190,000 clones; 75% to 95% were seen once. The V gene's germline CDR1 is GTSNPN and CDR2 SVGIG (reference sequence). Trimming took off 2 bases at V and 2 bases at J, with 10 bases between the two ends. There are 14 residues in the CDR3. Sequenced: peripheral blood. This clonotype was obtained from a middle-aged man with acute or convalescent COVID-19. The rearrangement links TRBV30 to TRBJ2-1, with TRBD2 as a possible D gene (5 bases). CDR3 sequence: CAWSFSGTYNEQFF. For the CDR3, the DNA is TGTGCCTGGAGTTTTTCCGGGACCTACAATGAGCAGTTCTTC.